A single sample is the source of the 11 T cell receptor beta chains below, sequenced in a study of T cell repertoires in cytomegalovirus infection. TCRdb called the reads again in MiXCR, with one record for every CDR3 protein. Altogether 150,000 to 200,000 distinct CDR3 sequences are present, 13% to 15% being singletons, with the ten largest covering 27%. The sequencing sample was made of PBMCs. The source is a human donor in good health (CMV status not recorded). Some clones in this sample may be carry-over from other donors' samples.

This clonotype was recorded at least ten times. The CDR3 DNA is TGTGCCAGCATCGAAGGGGGATTGGTTCAGCCCCAGCATTTT. Protein sequence: CASIEGGLVQPQHF. The V gene is TRBV6-1, the J gene TRBJ1-5; D may be TRBD1 (6 bases). Between the trimmed V and J ends, which lost 7 bases and 6 bases, there was a span of 16 bases. There are 14 residues in the CDR3. CDR1 and CDR2 from the germline V gene are MNHNS and SASEGT.

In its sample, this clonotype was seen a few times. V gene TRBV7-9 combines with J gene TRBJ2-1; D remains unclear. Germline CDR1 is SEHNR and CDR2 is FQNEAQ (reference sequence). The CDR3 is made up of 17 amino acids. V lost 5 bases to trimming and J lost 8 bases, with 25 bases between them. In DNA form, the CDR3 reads TGTGCCAGCAGCCTGATTTCAACGAGCTGGCTTTGGGATGAGCAGTTCTTC. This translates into CASSLISTSWLWDEQFF. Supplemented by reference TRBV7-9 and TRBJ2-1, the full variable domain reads DTGVSQNPRHKITKRGQNVTFRCDPISEHNRLYWYRQTLGQGPEFLTYFQNEAQLEKSRLLSDRFSAERPKGSFSTLEIQRTEQGDSAMYLCASSLISTSWLWDEQFFGPGTRLTVL.

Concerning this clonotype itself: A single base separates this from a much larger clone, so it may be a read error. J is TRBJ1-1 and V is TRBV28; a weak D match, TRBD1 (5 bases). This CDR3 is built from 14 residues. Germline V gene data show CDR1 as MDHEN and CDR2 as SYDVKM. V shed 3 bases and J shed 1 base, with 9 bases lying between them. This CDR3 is CASSFLRGNTEAFF. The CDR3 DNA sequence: TGTGCCAGCAGTTTCCTTAGGGGGAACACTGAAGCTTTCTTT.

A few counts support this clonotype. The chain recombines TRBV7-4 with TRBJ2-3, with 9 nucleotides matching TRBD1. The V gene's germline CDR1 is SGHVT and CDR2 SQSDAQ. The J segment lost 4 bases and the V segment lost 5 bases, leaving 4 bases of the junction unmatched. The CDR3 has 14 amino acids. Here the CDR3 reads CASSVTGGADTQYF. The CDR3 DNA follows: TGTGCCAGCAGCGTTACAGGGGGCGCAGATACGCAGTATTTT.

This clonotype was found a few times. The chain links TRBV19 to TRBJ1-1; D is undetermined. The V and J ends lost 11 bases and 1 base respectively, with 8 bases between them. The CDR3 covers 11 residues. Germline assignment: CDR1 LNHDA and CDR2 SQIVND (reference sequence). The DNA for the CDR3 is TGTGCCGTATCAGAGAACACTGAAGCTTTCTTT. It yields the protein CAVSENTEAFF.

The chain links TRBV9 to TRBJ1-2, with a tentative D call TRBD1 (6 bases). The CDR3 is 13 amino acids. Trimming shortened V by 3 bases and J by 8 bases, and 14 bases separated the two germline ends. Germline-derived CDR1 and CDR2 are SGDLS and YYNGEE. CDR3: CASSAQGVVGYTF. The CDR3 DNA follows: TGTGCCAGCAGCGCACAGGGAGTAGTCGGCTACACCTTC.

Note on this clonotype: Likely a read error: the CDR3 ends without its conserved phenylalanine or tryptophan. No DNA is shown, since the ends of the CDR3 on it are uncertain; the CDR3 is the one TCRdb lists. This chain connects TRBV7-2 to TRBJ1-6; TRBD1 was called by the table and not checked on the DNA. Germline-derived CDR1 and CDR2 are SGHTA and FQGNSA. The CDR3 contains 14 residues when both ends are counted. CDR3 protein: CASSFHRVNSPRHV.

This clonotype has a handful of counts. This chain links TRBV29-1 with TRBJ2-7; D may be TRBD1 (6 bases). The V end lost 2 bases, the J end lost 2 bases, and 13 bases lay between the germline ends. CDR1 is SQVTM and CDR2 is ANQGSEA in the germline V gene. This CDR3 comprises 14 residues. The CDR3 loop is CSVEWQGIPYEQYF. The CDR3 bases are TGCAGCGTTGAATGGCAGGGGATCCCCTACGAGCAGTACTTC.

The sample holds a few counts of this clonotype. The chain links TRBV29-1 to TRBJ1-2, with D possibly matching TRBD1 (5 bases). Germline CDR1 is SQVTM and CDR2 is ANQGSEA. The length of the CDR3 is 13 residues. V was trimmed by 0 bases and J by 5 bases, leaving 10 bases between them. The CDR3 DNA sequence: TGCAGCGTTGAAGATGCCAGGGTTTATGGCTACACCTTC. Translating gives CSVEDARVYGYTF.

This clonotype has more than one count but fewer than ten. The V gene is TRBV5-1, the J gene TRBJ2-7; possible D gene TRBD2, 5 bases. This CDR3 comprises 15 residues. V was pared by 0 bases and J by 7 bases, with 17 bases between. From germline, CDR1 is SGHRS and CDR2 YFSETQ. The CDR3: CASSLVFGNPGEQYF. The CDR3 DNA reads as TGCGCCAGCAGCTTGGTCTTTGGGAACCCGGGGGAGCAGTACTTC.

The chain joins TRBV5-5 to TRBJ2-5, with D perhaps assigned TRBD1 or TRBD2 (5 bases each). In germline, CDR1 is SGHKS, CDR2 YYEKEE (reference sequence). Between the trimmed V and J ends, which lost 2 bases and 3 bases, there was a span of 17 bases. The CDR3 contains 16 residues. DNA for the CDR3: TGTGCCAGCAGCTTTATGGCAGGGAGCCGAAAAGAGACCCAGTACTTC. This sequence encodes CASSFMAGSRKETQYF.